This T cell receptor beta chain comes out of a study of cytomegalovirus exposure and HLA in healthy donors. The study, taken as a whole, reports: An analysis done earlier found most TCR beta V segments productive about 87% or about 30% of the time. Later analysis associated a missense DCLRE1C variant with TCR beta V- and J-gene trimming. Among CMV-associated TCR beta chains, most appeared HLA-restricted in a later analysis.

The CDR3 runs 15 residues. Germline V gives CDR1 MDHEN, CDR2 SYDVKM. The V end lost 5 bases, the J end lost 9 bases, and 22 bases lay between the germline ends. 60 Vbeta and 13 Jbeta primers were used in PCR. Clones were sequenced by immunoSEQ multiplex PCR, and TCRdb holds only the in-frame ones, with some missing. Among around 120,000 clones listed, 75% to 85% were seen once. Donors likely had unrecorded immune exposures despite being nominally healthy when sampled. This clone was picked up a small number of times. No antigen is known for it. The TCR comes from a male donor in good health and CMV-seropositive. V is TRBV28 and J is TRBJ2-5; possibly TRBD1 for D (6 bases). Sequencing was done on a sample of PBMCs. In nucleotides, the CDR3 is TGTGCCAGCAGTCCCACAGGGTGGAGGCCAATTGCCCAGTACTTC. It yields the protein CASSPTGWRPIAQYF.